These 4 T cell receptor beta chains were all obtained from the same sample, sequenced in a study of blood T cell repertoires in COVID-19 (dated by TCRdb to 2019 to 2021). Libraries were constructed by the immunoSEQ multiplex PCR assay. TCRdb re-hosts the immuneACCESS table, in-frame sequences only. Its copies lack some clones; in the studies checked, an unresolved V gene accounts for under half of them, and the cause for the rest is not known. The sample table records approximately 130,000 clones; around 81% of these occur just once. The leading ten clones occupy more than 7.5% of the sample. The sample comprised peripheral blood. The origin of the receptors is a woman aged 60-75 years with active or convalescent COVID-19.

The V gene is TRBV4-2, the J gene TRBJ2-2; a possible D gene is TRBD2 (7 bases). This CDR3 is built from 17 residues. V was clipped by 0 bases and J by 5 bases, with 16 bases between them. Per the germline V gene, CDR1 is LGHNA and CDR2 is YNFKEQ. CDR3 protein: CASSQEGAGARTGELFF. Here the CDR3 DNA reads TGTGCCAGCAGCCAAGAAGGGGCGGGGGCGCGAACCGGGGAGCTGTTTTTT.

The chain has TRBV5-1 and TRBJ2-7; 7 positions match TRBD1. The CDR3 contains 15 residues. Germline CDR1 reads SGHRS; CDR2 reads YFSETQ. Trimming took 5 bases from V and 0 from J; bases not matched to a gene: 8. CDR3 bases: TGCGCCAGCAGTTTAGGGACAGACTTCTCCTACGAGCAGTACGTC. Residues: CASSLGTDFSYEQYV.

This chain links TRBV28 with TRBJ1-1; D is possibly TRBD1 (5 bases). Trimming removed 6 bases from V and 1 base from J, with 18 bases in between. The CDR3 length is 16 residues. Germline-derived CDR1 and CDR2 are MDHEN and SYDVKM. CDR3 protein: CASSSDPGVRNTEAFF. The CDR3 DNA reads as TGTGCCAGCAGCTCCGACCCGGGGGTGAGGAACACTGAAGCTTTCTTT.

In this sample, this clone turned up once. This rearrangement joins TRBV11-2 to TRBJ1-6; 7 nucleotides match TRBD1. The CDR3 has 16 amino acids. From germline, CDR1 is SGHAT and CDR2 FQNNGV. Losses at the gene ends were 6 bases for V and 8 bases for J; bases not matched to a gene: 13. For the CDR3, the DNA is TGTGCCAGCAGTAATCCCCTCACAGGGGTTTATTCACCCCTCCACTTT. Encoded protein: CASSNPLTGVYSPLHF.